Listed below are T cell receptor beta chains from one sample, sequenced in a study of human T cells and chemical hapten exposure. MiXCR was run by TCRdb on the RACE reads, yielding one entry per CDR3 protein. The sample gives just under 350,000 distinct CDR3 sequences, approximately 6.3% of which show up once; about 8% is in the top ten. Sequenced material: whole blood, taken in connection with sensitization to the hapten diphenylcyclopropenone (DPC). Receptors were obtained from a woman aged 18 to 35 with alopecia areata. Some clones in this sample may be carry-over from other donors' samples. Both conserved end residues are part of each CDR3. The D gene is left open where the match is weak. Only some rows state a clone size, as once, few, many or a class for expanded clones.

clone size	D gene	J gene	V gene	CDR3 DNA	CDR3 protein
many	TRBD2	TRBJ2-7	TRBV20-1	TGCAGTGCTCCGACTAGCGGGGGCGACGAGCAGTACTTC	CSAPTSGGDEQYF
many	.	TRBJ2-1	TRBV7-2	TGTGCCAGCAGTGGGGGGTTTCACAATGAGCAGTTCTTC	CASSGGFHNEQFF
few	TRBD2	TRBJ2-5	TRBV7-2	TGTGCCAGCAGCTTAAGGCTAGCGGGGGGGAACGAGACCCAGTACTTC	CASSLRLAGGNETQYF
.	.	TRBJ1-5	TRBV7-2	TGTGCCAGCAGCTCCGAAGGAAGGCCCCAGCATTTT	CASSSEGRPQHF
many	.	TRBJ1-3	TRBV7-9	TGTGCCAGCAGCTTAAGAGGTTTCGACACCATATATTTT	CASSLRGFDTIYF
many	.	TRBJ2-3	TRBV5-1	TGCGCCAGCAGCTCAGGGGAATTGTGGGGCACAGATACGCAGTATTTT	CASSSGELWGTDTQYF
few	.	TRBJ1-6	TRBV4-1	TGCGCCAGCAGCCAATTCTTAGGGAGGAAGATTTCACCCCTCCACTTT	CASSQFLGRKISPLHF
many	.	TRBJ2-3	TRBV7-2	TGTGCCAGCAGCTTTAAAGATACGCAGTATTTT	CASSFKDTQYF
.	TRBD1	TRBJ2-6	TRBV18	TGTGCCAGCTCACCATTCCGACAGGGAAGACTCGGGGCCAACGTCCTGACTTTC	CASSPFRQGRLGANVLTF
.	TRBD2	TRBJ2-2	TRBV7-8	TGTGCCAGCAGCTTAGCGGGCGGGGGGGCCGCCACCGGGGAGCTGTTTTTT	CASSLAGGGAATGELFF
many	.	TRBJ2-1	TRBV6-5	TGTGCCAGCAGTTGGGGGGACAATGAGCAGTTCTTC	CASSWGDNEQFF
few	.	TRBJ2-1	TRBV21-1	TGTGCCAGCAGCAAAGCGTCCACCCTAGGGGATGAGCAGTTCTTC	CASSKASTLGDEQFF
few	TRBD1	TRBJ1-4	TRBV6-2/TRBV6-3	TGTGCCAGCAGTCAACGAACCGGGACAGGGGATGAAAAACTGTTTTTT	CASSQRTGTGDEKLFF
many	.	TRBJ2-2	TRBV7-9	TGTGCCAGCAGCTTAGGGCCACAGCTGTTTTTT	CASSLGPQLFF
.	TRBD1	TRBJ1-2	TRBV6-2/TRBV6-3	TGTGCCAGCAGTTTGGACAGGGATAAGTCGGAGTATGGCTACACCTTC	CASSLDRDKSEYGYTF
few	.	TRBJ2-2	TRBV14	TGTGCCAGCAGCCAAGCCGGGGAGCTGTTTTTT	CASSQAGELFF
many	.	TRBJ2-7	TRBV5-1	TGCGCCAGCAGCTTGGGGGACACGAGTTGGTCCTACGAGCAGTACTTC	CASSLGDTSWSYEQYF
many	TRBD2	TRBJ2-7	TRBV29-1	TGCAGCGTTGAAGATAGGAGCGGGGGCCACCGTTACGAGCAGTACTTC	CSVEDRSGGHRYEQYF
.	.	TRBJ1-3	TRBV4-1	TGCGCCAGCAGCCAAGATGGGTCGATCACCATATATTTT	CASSQDGSITIYF
few	.	TRBJ2-5	TRBV7-8	TGTGCCAGCAGCTTAATAATCGCTAGGTCCGGGGCGGAGACCCAGTACTTC	CASSLIIARSGAETQYF
many	.	TRBJ2-7	TRBV4-2	TGTGCCAGCAGCCAGTGGACAGACTACGAGCAGTACTTC	CASSQWTDYEQYF
many	.	TRBJ2-5	TRBV7-2	TGTGCCAGCAGCTTAGTTTGGCAAGAGACCCAGTACTTC	CASSLVWQETQYF
many	TRBD2	TRBJ2-7	TRBV11-1	TGTGCCAGCAGCCCGTTTAGCGGGGGATTGTACGAGCAGTACTTC	CASSPFSGGLYEQYF
many	.	TRBJ2-7	TRBV12-3/TRBV12-4	TGTGCCAGCAGTTTTTGGGGCTCCTACGAGCAGTACTTC	CASSFWGSYEQYF
few	.	TRBJ2-5	TRBV18	TGTGCCAGCTCACCACCGTCAGGGGAGCCGACCCAGTACTTC	CASSPPSGEPTQYF
many	.	TRBJ2-4	TRBV4-1	TGCGCCAGCAGCCAAGTTGGCAGGGGGGTCAAAAACATTCAGTACTTC	CASSQVGRGVKNIQYF
.	TRBD2	TRBJ2-1	TRBV6-5	TGTGCCAGCAGTTCAACTAGCGGGAGAGGGAATGAGCAGTTCTTC	CASSSTSGRGNEQFF
.	.	TRBJ2-5	TRBV5-1	TGCGCCAGCAGCTTGGGGGCCTTCGGTCGAGAGACCCAGTACTTC	CASSLGAFGRETQYF
few	.	TRBJ2-5	TRBV6-6	TGTGCCAGCAGACCGGGGCGAGAGACCCAGTACTTC	CASRPGRETQYF
.	.	TRBJ2-3	TRBV5-1	TGCGCCAGCAGCCCTGAGCCAGGAGATACGCAGAATTTT	CASSPEPGDTQNF
.	TRBD1	TRBJ2-3	TRBV5-1	TGCGCCAGCAGCTCTACAGGGGAATACACAGATACGCAGTATTTT	CASSSTGEYTDTQYF
.	.	TRBJ2-7	TRBV6-5	TGTGCCAGCAGTCCAGGGACACCCTACGAGCAGTACTTC	CASSPGTPYEQYF
many	.	TRBJ1-1	TRBV29-1	TGCAGCGTTGAGCAGGGGATGAACACTGAAGCTTTCTTT	CSVEQGMNTEAFF
.	.	TRBJ1-2	TRBV21-1	TGTGCCAGCAGCAAAGGTGTGACAGGATCCCTAGGCTATGGCTACACCTTC	CASSKGVTGSLGYGYTF
.	.	TRBJ1-1	TRBV27	TGTGCCAGCAGTAAGGGACTATTGAACACTGAAGCTTTCTTT	CASSKGLLNTEAFF
.	TRBD2	TRBJ2-3	TRBV5-1	TGCGCCAGCAGCTACATTAGCGGGGGGGTTACAGATACGCAGTATTTT	CASSYISGGVTDTQYF
.	.	TRBJ2-3	TRBV28	TGTGCCAGCAGCCTCGTCCGGGACCGGGAAGATACGCAGTATTTT	CASSLVRDREDTQYF
.	.	TRBJ1-2	TRBV29-1	TGCAGCGTCTTCCGGGACAAAAGTGGCTACACCTTC	CSVFRDKSGYTF
.	.	TRBJ2-2	TRBV2	TGTGCCAGCAGTGAATCCAGGAACACCGGGGAGCTGTTTTTT	CASSESRNTGELFF
few	.	TRBJ2-3	TRBV5-6	TGTGCCAGCAGCTTGGCCACGCTTCAAACGCAGTATTTT	CASSLATLQTQYF
many	TRBD2	TRBJ2-2	TRBV13	TGTGCCAGCAGCCCTCAACCGGGACTAGCGGGGGAGAACACCGGGGAGCTGTTTTTT	CASSPQPGLAGENTGELFF
many	TRBD2	TRBJ2-7	TRBV7-8	TGTGCCAGCAGCCCCCAGACTAGCGGGGGGCCCGAGCAGTACTTC	CASSPQTSGGPEQYF
few	TRBD1	TRBJ2-7	TRBV3-1	TGTGCCAGCAGCCAAGTCCCCCGGGACAGGGGATACGAGCAGTACTTC	CASSQVPRDRGYEQYF
.	.	TRBJ2-6	TRBV2	TGTGCCAGCAGCCGGACGGCTATAGGCTCTGGGGCCAACGTCCTGACTTTC	CASSRTAIGSGANVLTF
.	.	TRBJ1-2	TRBV6-5	TGTGCCAGCAGTTCGTCGGCAGGGCTCTATGGCTACACCTTC	CASSSSAGLYGYTF
.	.	TRBJ1-5	TRBV4-2	TGTGCCAGCAGCCAAGATACAGGGTCGGGCAATCAGCCCCAGCATTTT	CASSQDTGSGNQPQHF
many	.	TRBJ2-7	TRBV20-1	TGCAGTGCAAACCAGGGGGGGTTCTACGAGCAGTACTTC	CSANQGGFYEQYF
.	TRBD2	TRBJ2-5	TRBV20-1	TGCAGTGCTAGAGATGGAAAGGGGACTAGCGGACTGCTTTCCCAAGAGACCCAGTACTTC	CSARDGKGTSGLLSQETQYF
.	TRBD1	TRBJ2-3	TRBV12-3/TRBV12-4	TGTGCCAGCAGTTCACCCCGGACAGGGGGCGCAGATACGCAGTATTTT	CASSSPRTGGADTQYF
few	TRBD2	TRBJ2-3	TRBV7-9	TGTGCCAGCAGTCCGACTAGCGGGGTGACAGTATTT	CASSPTSGVTVF
many	.	TRBJ2-6	TRBV4-3	TGCGCCAGCAGCCCTAGGCTTCTCTCTGGGGCCAACGTCCTGACTTTC	CASSPRLLSGANVLTF
.	.	TRBJ1-6	TRBV15	TGTGCCACCAGCCTTCCCCTGTCGAACTCACCCCTCCACTTT	CATSLPLSNSPLHF